This T cell receptor (beta chain) comes out of a study of cytomegalovirus exposure and HLA in healthy donors. The PCR made use of 60 Vbeta and 13 Jbeta primers. The table came from immunoSEQ multiplex PCR; TCRdb's copy has only in-frame clones and leaves some out. The sample consists of some 150,000 clones, about 61% of them appearing once. Notes on this clone: Its matching antigen is unknown.

Whole-study findings and limits: Presence/absence analyses rested on an assumption that sequencing depth was roughly uniform across donors.

V was trimmed by 1 base and J by 0 bases, leaving 10 bases between them. The CDR3 totals 15 residues. Germline V gene data show CDR1 as SGDLS and CDR2 as YYNGEE. The sequenced sample consisted of PBMCs. This TCR was recovered from a woman aged 35 to 49 in good health and CMV-seronegative. The chain is built from TRBV9 and TRBJ1-2, with unresolved D. The CDR3 sequence is CASSVSGITNYGYTF. In DNA, the CDR3 is TGTGCCAGCAGCGTATCCGGGATAACTAACTATGGCTACACCTTC.